One and the same sample provided the 17 T cell receptor beta chains below, sequenced in a study of cytomegalovirus exposure and HLA in healthy donors. Use of 60 Vbeta and 13 Jbeta primers characterized the PCR. The method was immunoSEQ multiplex PCR; TCRdb's version includes in-frame clones alone and lacks a portion of them. Altogether 95,000 to 150,000 clones are present, approximately 75% being singletons, with the ten largest covering 3.5% to 4.5%. Sequenced sample: PBMCs. These receptors originate from a man aged 25 to 45 in good health and CMV-seronegative.

Comments on this clone: A read error may produce the germline difference seen at one junction end. The rearrangement links TRBV7-9 to TRBJ1-5; D may be TRBD1 (5 bases). In germline, CDR1 is SEHNR, CDR2 FQNEAQ (reference sequence). The CDR3 spans 14 residues. The CDR3 is CSSSLGGLGKPQHF. The CDR3 nucleotides read TGTTCCAGCAGCTTGGGGGGATTGGGAAAGCCCCAGCATTTT.

This clone showed up just a few times. V gene TRBV5-6 combines with J gene TRBJ2-2, with TRBD2 identical over 7 bases. CDR3 length: 15 amino acids. J was trimmed by 3 bases and V by 0 bases; bases with no gene match: 2. Per the germline V gene, CDR1 is SGHDT and CDR2 is YYEEEE. The CDR3 is CASSLVGGYTGELFF. Written as DNA, the CDR3 is TGTGCCAGCAGCTTGGTCGGGGGGTACACCGGGGAGCTGTTTTTT.

The chain uses TRBV27 and TRBJ2-4; 7 nucleotides agree with TRBD2. Germline V gene data show CDR1 as MNHEY and CDR2 as SMNVEV (reference sequence). V was clipped by 2 bases and J by 6 bases; unmatched bases: 7. This CDR3 is built from 15 residues. CDR3 region: CASSLGGGTSNIQYF. As DNA, the CDR3 is TGTGCCAGCAGTTTAGGCGGGGGTACCTCAAACATTCAGTACTTC.

This chain uses TRBV27 with TRBJ2-7; 8 bases agree with TRBD1. The V segment lost 6 bases and the J segment 1 base; nucleotides outside the gene matches: 8. CDR3 length: 15 amino acids. Germline CDR1 is MNHEY and CDR2 is SMNVEV (reference sequence). CDR3 amino acids: CASRLLQGVSYEQYF. The CDR3 DNA is TGTGCCAGCAGGCTACTACAGGGGGTATCCTACGAGCAGTACTTC.

The chain joins TRBV5-1 to TRBJ2-7, with 7 bases aligning to TRBD1. Germline CDR1 and CDR2: SGHRS and YFSETQ. This CDR3 is 13 amino acids long. V gave up 4 bases and J gave up 1 base; unmatched junction bases: 2. The chain's CDR3 is CASSRDRSYEQYF. The CDR3 region has the DNA TGCGCCAGCAGCAGGGACAGATCCTACGAGCAGTACTTC.

V gene TRBV4-2 combines with J gene TRBJ2-7; D is possibly TRBD1 (6 bases). This CDR3 has 18 amino acids. The germline V gene has CDR1 LGHNA and CDR2 YNFKEQ. V lost 2 bases, J lost 0 bases, and 20 bases lay in between. The DNA for the CDR3 is TGTGCCAGCAGCCAACCCACCCCCCAGGGGACCCCCTCCTACGAGCAGTACTTC. Amino acid sequence: CASSQPTPQGTPSYEQYF.

The chain employs TRBV27 and TRBJ2-2; D is possibly TRBD1 (6 bases). The V end lost 2 bases, the J end lost 1 base, and 8 bases lay between the germline ends. This CDR3 is built from 15 residues. The germline V gene encodes CDR1 MNHEY and CDR2 SMNVEV (reference sequence). The CDR3 nucleotides are TGTGCCAGCAGTTTACAGGGGCGGAACACCGGGGAGCTGTTTTTT. Its translation: CASSLQGRNTGELFF.

This clone was counted only a few times. The rearrangement links TRBV6-4 to TRBJ2-7; no definite D call. The CDR3 is 13 amino acids. Trimming took off 2 bases at V and 3 bases at J, with 8 bases between the two ends. Germline CDR1 is MRHNA and CDR2 is SNTAGT. CDR3 sequence reads: CASSDQHFYEQYF. CDR3 DNA: TGTGCCAGCAGTGACCAACATTTCTACGAGCAGTACTTC.

This chain links TRBV7-2 with TRBJ2-1, with 8 positions matching TRBD1. Germline V gene lookup returns CDR1 SGHTA and CDR2 FQGNSA. Trimming removed 5 bases from V and 7 bases from J; junction bases left unmatched: 10. The CDR3 is made up of 15 amino acids. Here the CDR3 DNA reads TGTGCCAGCAGCAACAAGAGGACAGGGTTAAATGAGCAGTTCTTC. It codes for CASSNKRTGLNEQFF.

The gene calls are TRBV2 and TRBJ2-7, with 15 bases that match TRBD2. The CDR3 totals 17 residues. Germline values: CDR1 SNHLY, CDR2 FYNNEI. V was clipped by 4 bases and J by 3 bases; unmatched bases: 7. The CDR3 DNA follows: TGTGCCAGCAGTGTGGGACTAGCGGGGGGCGAGAACTACGAGCAGTACTTC. Encoded protein: CASSVGLAGGENYEQYF.

This clone was seen once. J is TRBJ2-2 and V is TRBV5-4; a possible D gene is TRBD1 (6 bases). This CDR3 has 14 amino acids. The germline V and J ends were trimmed by 0 bases and 4 bases, with 7 bases remaining between them. CDR1 is SGHNT and CDR2 is YYREEE in the germline V gene (reference sequence). This chain's CDR3 is CASSLDRATGELFF. The CDR3 DNA is TGTGCCAGCAGCTTGGACAGGGCCACCGGGGAGCTGTTTTTT.

The chain joins TRBV27 to TRBJ2-1, with TRBD2 as a possible D gene (5 bases). The CDR3 is 12 amino acids. Germline V gene data show CDR1 as MNHEY and CDR2 as SMNVEV (reference sequence). V gave up 1 base and J gave up 8 bases, with 6 bases separating them. The CDR3 spells CASSLLGDEQFF. The CDR3 coding sequence is TGTGCCAGCAGTTTATTGGGAGATGAGCAGTTCTTC.

The CDR3 sequence is CASSLNRDRVSYEQYF. The CDR3 nucleotides are TGTGCCAGCAGTCTAAACCGGGACAGGGTATCCTACGAGCAGTACTTC. The V gene is TRBV7-8, the J gene TRBJ2-7, with 9 bases lining up with TRBD1. V lost 6 bases, J lost 1 base, and 10 bases stayed unmatched. The CDR3 length is 16 residues. The germline V gene encodes CDR1 SGHVS and CDR2 FQNEAQ. Combining the CDR3 with reference TRBV7-8 and TRBJ2-7 gives the whole variable domain GAGVSQSPRYKVAKRGQDVALRCDPISGHVSLFWYQQALGQGPEFLTYFQNEAQLDKSGLPSDRFFAERPEGSVSTLKIQRTQQEDSAVYLCASSLNRDRVSYEQYFGPGTRLTVT.

The rearrangement links TRBV5-1 to TRBJ2-5; a weak D match, TRBD2 (6 bases). Trimming removed 7 bases at V and 5 bases at J, with 18 bases between. Germline V CDR1 and CDR2: SGHRS, YFSETQ. There are 14 residues in the CDR3. The CDR3 bases are TGCGCCAGCCTTTCGGGACTCCCGGGGGAGACCCAGTACTTC. This gives the protein CASLSGLPGETQYF.

The V gene is TRBV5-6, the J gene TRBJ2-3; the match to TRBD2 covers 15 bases. In germline, CDR1 is SGHDT, CDR2 YYEEEE. J gave up 7 bases and V 3 bases, and 3 bases lay outside the gene matches. The CDR3 is 15 residues long. CDR3 DNA sequence: TGTGCCAGCAGCTCGGGACTAGCGGGGGGATATACGCAGTATTTT. This gives the protein CASSSGLAGGYTQYF. The whole variable domain, remainder taken from reference TRBV5-6 and TRBJ2-3, is DAGVTQSPTHLIKTRGQQVTLRCSPKSGHDTVSWYQQALGQGPQFIFQYYEEEERQRGNFPDRFSGHQFPNYSSELNVNALLLGDSALYLCASSSGLAGGYTQYFGPGTRLTVL.

The chain joins TRBV13 to TRBJ2-1; D is possibly TRBD2 (5 bases). Germline V gene data show CDR1 as PRHDT and CDR2 as FYEKMQ (reference sequence). V was pared by 1 base and J by 5 bases, with 36 bases between. The CDR3 length is 23 residues. CDR3 coding DNA: TGTGCCAGCAGCTTAGCGTTGGTCGGGGTTGAGAATTTTGAAGGGCAGTGGGACAATGAGCAGTTCTTC. Residues: CASSLALVGVENFEGQWDNEQFF.

V gene TRBV28 combines with J gene TRBJ2-1, with D possibly being TRBD1 (6 bases). Germline values: CDR1 MDHEN, CDR2 SYDVKM. V was clipped by 4 bases and J by 2 bases, with 18 bases between them. The CDR3 is 17 amino acids. CDR3 bases: TGTGCCAGCAGTTCCCTACCTCAGGGGATCGCCTACAATGAGCAGTTCTTC. Translation: CASSSLPQGIAYNEQFF. Using reference TRBV28 and TRBJ2-1 for the parts outside the CDR3, the full variable domain is DVKVTQSSRYLVKRTGEKVFLECVQDMDHENMFWYRQDPGLGLRLIYFSYDVKMKEKGDIPEGYSVSREKKERFSLILESASTNQTSMYLCASSSLPQGIAYNEQFFGPGTRLTVL.